Listed here are 8 T cell receptor beta chains from one sample, sequenced in a study of CD8+ T cells in alopecia areata. Regarding treatment: oral pan-JAK inhibitor, 5-10 mg twice daily. RNA extraction and reverse transcription yielded cDNA as sequencing template. Sequencing was performed with immunoSEQ multiplex PCR; in TCRdb, only in-frame clones are kept and a portion is missing. The data hold 200,000 to 250,000 clones, with about 50% observed a single time. Specimen: CD4+ T cells sorted from blood, collected at week 4, from a patient treated with tofacitinib. These receptor sequences come from a human donor with alopecia areata.

The table lists this clone with a few counts. This chain joins TRBV29-1 and TRBJ2-7; D uncertain. Germline lookup yields CDR1 SQVTM and CDR2 ANQGSEA. The CDR3 runs 13 residues. The V end was cut by 4 bases, the J end by 2 bases, with 12 bases between. The CDR3, as DNA: TGCAGCGTTGCTCGAGAGCTAACCTACGAGCAGTACTTC. This codes for CSVARELTYEQYF.

For this clone: Germline is not matched at one junction end, which may reflect a read error. The rearrangement joins TRBV4-3 to TRBJ2-5; possible D gene TRBD1, 5 bases. The CDR3 runs to 14 residues. Germline V CDR1 and CDR2: LGHNA, YSLEER. This CDR3 reads CASRDTGSQGTQYF. For the CDR3, the DNA is TGCGCCAGCAGGGACACGGGTTCCCAAGGGACCCAGTACTTC.

This clone was observed a few times. This sample includes further DNA sequences coding for the same CDR3. This chain connects TRBV29-1 to TRBJ2-3, with D possibly TRBD2 on 6 matching bases. The V end lost 4 bases, the J end lost 1 base, and 6 bases lay between the germline ends. The CDR3 runs 12 residues. Germline CDR1 SQVTM, CDR2 ANQGSEA. For the CDR3, the DNA is TGCAGCGTTGCTAGCGGCACAGATACGCAGTATTTT. Translation gives CSVASGTDTQYF.

The chain employs TRBV2 and TRBJ2-3, with D perhaps matching TRBD2 (6 bases). This CDR3 has 13 amino acids. Germline V CDR1 and CDR2: SNHLY, FYNNEI. The CDR3, as DNA: TGTGCAACCGAGGGTGGAGGGTTTGATACGCAGTATTTT. It is translated as CATEGGGFDTQYF.

The rearrangement uses TRBV7-2 and TRBJ2-7; 8 nucleotides agree with TRBD2. The CDR3 runs 15 residues. CDR1 is SGHTA and CDR2 is FQGNSA in the germline V gene. Unmatched junction bases numbered 15, after V lost 5 bases and J lost 9 bases. The CDR3 loop is CASSVVSAGGSRQYF. DNA for the CDR3: TGTGCCAGCAGCGTAGTGAGCGCGGGGGGTAGCAGGCAGTACTTC.

This clone was seen a few times. The chain recombines TRBV4-3 with TRBJ2-1, with a tentative D call TRBD2 (5 bases). The CDR3 sequence is 14 residues long. The V end was cut by 5 bases, the J end by 5 bases, with 13 bases between. Germline V CDR1 and CDR2: LGHNA, YSLEER. CDR3 loop: CASSGLAGNNEQFF. The CDR3 nucleotides are TGCGCCAGCAGCGGGCTAGCCGGGAACAATGAGCAGTTCTTC.

The chain carries TRBV30 and TRBJ1-5; no definite D call. This CDR3 contains 14 residues. CDR1 and CDR2 (germline): GTSNPN, SVGIG (reference sequence). V was clipped by 2 bases and J by 4 bases, with 12 bases between them. The CDR3 reads CAWSLKQPNQPQHF. The CDR3 bases are TGTGCCTGGAGTCTTAAACAGCCAAATCAGCCCCAGCATTTT.

The chain employs TRBV4-2 and TRBJ2-5, with D possibly matching TRBD1 (7 bases). The germline V gene has CDR1 LGHNA and CDR2 YNFKEQ. This CDR3 is 15 amino acids long. V lost 3 bases to trimming and J lost 2 bases, with 13 bases between them. The CDR3 protein is CASSQRDSEQETQYF. The CDR3 region has the DNA TGTGCCAGCAGCCAGCGGGACAGCGAACAAGAGACCCAGTACTTC.